Listed here are 23 T cell receptor delta chains from one sample, sequenced in a study of human gamma delta and Vdelta1 T cells. Which antigens these TCRs recognize remains unknown. TCRdb re-identified clones in the PCR reads via CATT. This sample carries 5,500 to 7,500 delta-chain clones, roughly 41% of them seen once, and the ten largest clones take around 9.5%. The sequencing input was Vdelta1 gamma-delta T cells from blood grown in culture (DOT cells). The source is a human donor in good health.

The chain recombines TRDV1 with TRDJ1, with D perhaps matching TRDD3 (6 bases). The CDR3 contains 18 residues. Germline CDR1 reads TSWWSYY; CDR2 reads QGS. V was clipped by 0 bases and J by 1 base, with 18 bases between them. The CDR3 reads CALGELQGSIGGTDKLIF. In nucleotides, the CDR3 is TGTGCTCTTGGGGAACTACAAGGATCTATTGGGGGCACCGATAAACTCATCTTT.

With regard to this clone: At one boundary the junction diverges from the germline segment, which might be a read error. This rearrangement joins TRDV1 to TRDJ1, with 13 bases lining up with TRDD3. CDR1 TSWWSYY and CDR2 QGS come from the germline V gene. This CDR3 is 22 amino acids long. CDR3 sequence reads: CAHGEPRGSRTGGYDYTDKLIF. The CDR3 bases are TGTGCTCATGGGGAACCCCGGGGCTCCCGTACTGGGGGATACGACTACACCGATAAACTCATCTTT.

This clone turned up a few times. The chain recombines TRDV1 with TRDJ1; D is unclear. Deletions cut 0 bases from V and 0 bases from J, with 8 bases between. CDR1 and CDR2 from the germline V gene are TSWWSYY and QGS. The CDR3 sequence is 15 residues long. CDR3 protein: CALGELGPYTDKLIF. CDR3 in DNA: TGTGCTCTTGGGGAACTGGGGCCATACACCGATAAACTCATCTTT.

This rearrangement joins TRDV1 to TRDJ1, with TRDD3 identical over 7 bases. This CDR3 is built from 22 residues. Germline V CDR1 and CDR2: TSWWSYY, QGS. V shed 3 bases, J shed 3 bases, and the junction held 28 bases outside the gene matches. The CDR3 region is CALGDPFPAHTGVPRIPDKLIF. The CDR3 DNA sequence: TGTGCTCTTGGGGATCCGTTCCCGGCTCATACTGGGGTCCCGCGTATCCCCGATAAACTCATCTTT.

The rearrangement joins TRDV1 to TRDJ1; D may be TRDD2 (8 bases). The CDR3 totals 24 residues. From germline, CDR1 is TSWWSYY and CDR2 QGS. Trimming removed 3 bases from V and 2 bases from J, with 40 bases in between. CDR3 amino acids: CALGEGATASYVLLGITLTDKLIF. Written as DNA, the CDR3 is TGTGCTCTTGGGGAGGGGGCCACAGCTTCCTACGTTTTACTGGGGATTACCTTGACCGATAAACTCATCTTT.

This clone is categorized as large. V usage is TRDV1 and J usage is TRDJ1; no definite D call. The V gene's germline CDR1 is TSWWSYY and CDR2 QGS. V shed 2 bases and J shed 0 bases, with 16 bases lying between them. The CDR3 covers 17 residues. As DNA, the CDR3 is TGTGCTCTTGGGGAATTTAGTCGGCGCCAGGACACCGATAAACTCATCTTT. Its translation: CALGEFSRRQDTDKLIF.

The V call is TRDV1, the J call TRDJ1, with no clear D. Deletions cut 0 bases from V and 0 bases from J, with 23 bases between. CDR3 size: 20 residues. Germline CDR1 is TSWWSYY and CDR2 is QGS. CDR3 sequence: CALGELLPRRSWAYTDKLIF. The CDR3 DNA follows: TGTGCTCTTGGGGAACTACTACCACGGAGAAGTTGGGCGTACACCGATAAACTCATCTTT.

There are a few counts of this clone. The chain combines TRDV1 with TRDJ1; 7 nucleotides line up with TRDD2. Germline CDR1 is TSWWSYY and CDR2 is QGS. The CDR3 is 26 residues long. V dropped 0 bases and J dropped 0; count of bases not matched to a gene: 34. Written as DNA, the CDR3 is TGTGCTCTTGGGGAACTATCATTCCTACGAGATGGGTCCACTCGGGGGGCTTGGGCGTACACCGATAAACTCATCTTT. Translated: CALGELSFLRDGSTRGAWAYTDKLIF.

This clone was observed a few times. The chain has TRDV1 and TRDJ1; 13 bases are shared with TRDD3. From germline, CDR1 is TSWWSYY and CDR2 QGS. This CDR3 has 23 amino acids. V lost 3 bases and J lost 8; bases outside the gene matches: 30. DNA for the CDR3: TGTGCTCTTGGGGACCCTTTTTCCCCCCCGACTGGGGGATACGCCTTACATCTTGTGAAACTCATCTTT. This sequence encodes CALGDPFSPPTGGYALHLVKLIF.

This clone came up a few times. The chain uses TRDV1 and TRDJ1; TRDD3 aligns across 10 bases. Looked up from germline, CDR1 is TSWWSYY and CDR2 is QGS. This CDR3 contains 18 residues. The J segment lost 2 bases and the V segment lost 1 base, leaving 10 bases of the junction unmatched. The CDR3 protein is CALGEPITGGSFTDKLIF. CDR3 coding DNA: TGTGCTCTTGGGGAACCAATTACTGGGGGATCCTTTACCGATAAACTCATCTTT.

The rearrangement uses TRDV1 and TRDJ1; 8 nucleotides align to TRDD3. V lost 5 bases and J lost 6; bases outside the gene matches: 35. Germline CDR1 is TSWWSYY and CDR2 is QGS. The CDR3 loop spans 23 amino acids. CDR3 amino acids: CALGRGKVFRWDTRGPRVNKLIF. DNA for the CDR3: TGTGCTCTTGGGAGAGGAAAGGTCTTTCGTTGGGATACGCGGGGTCCCCGGGTTAATAAACTCATCTTT.

This clone has just a few counts. This chain joins TRDV1 and TRDJ1; 9 bases map to TRDD3. CDR3 length: 20 residues. Losses at the gene ends were 3 bases for V and 0 bases for J; bases not matched to a gene: 17. Germline V gene data show CDR1 as TSWWSYY and CDR2 as QGS. CDR3 bases: TGTGCTCTTGGGGATTTCCTAAGCCGTACTGGGGGAAGATACACCGATAAACTCATCTTT. This codes for CALGDFLSRTGGRYTDKLIF.

In its sample, this clone was seen a few times. The V gene is TRDV1, the J gene TRDJ1; TRDD3 agrees at 9 bases. J gave up 2 bases and V 5 bases, and 33 bases lay outside the gene matches. Germline CDR1 reads TSWWSYY; CDR2 reads QGS. The CDR3 spans 24 residues. Written as DNA, the CDR3 is TGTGCTCTTGGGAACCTGTCCCTCCATCCCGAAGGATACTGGGGGACACAACCTACCGATAAACTCATCTTT. Residues: CALGNLSLHPEGYWGTQPTDKLIF.

The chain joins TRDV1 to TRDJ1; tentatively, D is TRDD2 or TRDD3 (6 bases each). V dropped 4 bases and J dropped 0 bases, with 24 bases sitting between them. The CDR3 sequence is 19 residues long. CDR1 TSWWSYY and CDR2 QGS come from the germline V gene. For the CDR3, the DNA is TGTGCTCTTGGGGGTGCCTTCCGACGGATACTGACATACACCGATAAACTCATCTTT. Translating gives CALGGAFRRILTYTDKLIF.

This clone occurred a few times. The rearrangement joins TRDV1 to TRDJ1; the D gene is possibly TRDD2 (5 bases). The V and J ends lost 4 bases and 0 bases respectively, with 15 bases between them. The CDR3 is made up of 16 amino acids. From germline, CDR1 is TSWWSYY and CDR2 QGS. CDR3 coding DNA: TGTGCTCTTGGGGGACCTACGCGGTCCTACACCGATAAACTCATCTTT. This sequence encodes CALGGPTRSYTDKLIF.

This clone was picked up a small number of times. The gene calls are TRDV1 and TRDJ1, with 13 bases fitting TRDD3. Germline CDR1 is TSWWSYY and CDR2 is QGS. The J segment lost 2 bases and the V segment lost 3 bases, leaving 18 bases of the junction unmatched. The CDR3 consists of 21 residues. The CDR3 sequence: CALGEEDSKLGDTAETDKLIF. CDR3 coding DNA: TGTGCTCTTGGGGAGGAGGATTCCAAACTGGGGGATACGGCGGAAACCGATAAACTCATCTTT.

V gene TRDV1 combines with J gene TRDJ1; 11 nucleotides match TRDD3. V was clipped by 1 base and J by 0 bases; unmatched bases: 7. The CDR3 has 18 amino acids. CDR1 TSWWSYY and CDR2 QGS come from the germline V gene. CDR3 nucleotides: TGTGCTCTTGGGGAACCCCGAGTTGGGGGATACGACACCGATAAACTCATCTTT. As protein: CALGEPRVGGYDTDKLIF.

This chain links TRDV1 with TRDJ1; possibly TRDD2 for D (6 bases). The CDR3 is 18 residues long. In germline, CDR1 is TSWWSYY, CDR2 QGS. Trimming stripped 3 bases from V and 2 bases from J, with 22 bases between. Here the CDR3 reads CALGEFLDSTVGTDKLIF. The CDR3 bases are TGTGCTCTTGGGGAGTTCCTAGACTCCACTGTGGGGACCGATAAACTCATCTTT.

V gene TRDV1 combines with J gene TRDJ1; 8 bases are a match to TRDD3. The J segment lost 2 bases and the V segment lost 3 bases, leaving 20 bases of the junction unmatched. CDR3 size: 20 residues. CDR1 and CDR2 (germline): TSWWSYY, QGS. The CDR3 sequence is CALGDQGSSWGRPRTDKLIF. Here the CDR3 DNA reads TGTGCTCTTGGGGATCAAGGGAGCTCCTGGGGGAGGCCGCGTACCGATAAACTCATCTTT.

This clone is judged medium-sized. V and J are TRDV1 and TRDJ1, with D uncertain. CDR3 size: 18 residues. Trimming cost V 2 bases and J 0 bases, with 19 bases left between them. The V gene's germline CDR1 is TSWWSYY and CDR2 QGS. The CDR3 DNA is TGTGCTCTTGGGGAAACGGGTACTCGAGAAACCAACACCGATAAACTCATCTTT. Translating gives CALGETGTRETNTDKLIF.

This chain links TRDV1 with TRDJ1; 12 bases align to TRDD3. The V segment lost 4 bases and the J segment 3 bases; nucleotides outside the gene matches: 18. Germline V lookup: CDR1 TSWWSYY, CDR2 QGS. This CDR3 spans 20 amino acids. The CDR3 here is CALGAVPRGNWGILPDKLIF. The CDR3 nucleotides are TGTGCTCTTGGGGCTGTTCCTAGAGGGAACTGGGGGATACTGCCCGATAAACTCATCTTT.

By proportion, this clone is medium-sized. This chain uses TRDV1 with TRDJ1, with D tentatively TRDD3 (6 bases). This CDR3 is 23 amino acids long. CDR1 and CDR2 (germline): TSWWSYY, QGS. Between the trimmed V and J ends, which lost 0 bases and 3 bases, there was a span of 35 bases. Here the CDR3 DNA reads TGTGCTCTTGGGGAACTAGGGAGGTGGGGTCGGGTATCGATACGGGATTTGTCCGATAAACTCATCTTT. Its protein is CALGELGRWGRVSIRDLSDKLIF.

This clone was recorded a few times. The gene calls are TRDV1 and TRDJ1, with a tentative D call TRDD3 (5 bases). This CDR3 spans 18 amino acids. CDR1 TSWWSYY and CDR2 QGS come from the germline V gene. Between the trimmed V and J ends, which lost 1 base and 3 bases, there was a span of 21 bases. This CDR3 is CALGEPDKRSRGADKLIF. CDR3 DNA sequence: TGTGCTCTTGGGGAACCAGATAAACGATCAAGGGGAGCCGATAAACTCATCTTT.